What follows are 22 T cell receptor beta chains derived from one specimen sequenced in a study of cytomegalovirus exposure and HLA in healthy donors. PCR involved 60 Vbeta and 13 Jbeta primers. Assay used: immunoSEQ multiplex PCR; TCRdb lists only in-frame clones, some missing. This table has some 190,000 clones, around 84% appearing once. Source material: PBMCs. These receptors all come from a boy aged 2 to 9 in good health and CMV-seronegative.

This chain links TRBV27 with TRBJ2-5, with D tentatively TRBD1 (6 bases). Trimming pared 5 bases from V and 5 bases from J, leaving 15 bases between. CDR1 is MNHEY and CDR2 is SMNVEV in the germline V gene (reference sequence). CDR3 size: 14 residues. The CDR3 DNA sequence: TGTGCCAGCAGTCCGAGGACAGCCGGTGAGACCCAGTACTTC. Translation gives CASSPRTAGETQYF.

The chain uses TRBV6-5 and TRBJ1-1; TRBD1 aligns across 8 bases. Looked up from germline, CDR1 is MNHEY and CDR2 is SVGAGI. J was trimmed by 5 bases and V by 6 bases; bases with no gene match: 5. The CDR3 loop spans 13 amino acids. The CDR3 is CASSQGARTEAFF. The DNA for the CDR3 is TGTGCCAGCAGCCAGGGGGCTAGGACTGAAGCTTTCTTT.

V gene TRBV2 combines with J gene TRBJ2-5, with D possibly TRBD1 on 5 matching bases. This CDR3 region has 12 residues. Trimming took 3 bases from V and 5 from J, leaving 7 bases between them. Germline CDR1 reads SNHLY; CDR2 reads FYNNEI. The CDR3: CASSDQGETQYF. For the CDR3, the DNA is TGTGCCAGCAGTGACCAGGGCGAGACCCAGTACTTC.

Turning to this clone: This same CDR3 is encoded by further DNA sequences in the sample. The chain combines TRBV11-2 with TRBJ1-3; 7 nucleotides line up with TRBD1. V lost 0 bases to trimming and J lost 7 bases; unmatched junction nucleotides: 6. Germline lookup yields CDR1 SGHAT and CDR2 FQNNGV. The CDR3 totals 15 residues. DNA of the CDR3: TGTGCCAGCAGCTTAGAACAGGGGAGATGGAACACCATATATTTT. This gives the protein CASSLEQGRWNTIYF. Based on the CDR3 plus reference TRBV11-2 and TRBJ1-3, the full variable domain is EAGVAQSPRYKIIEKRQSVAFWCNPISGHATLYWYQQILGQGPKLLIQFQNNGVVDDSQLPKDRFSAERLKGVDSTLKIQPAKLEDSAVYLCASSLEQGRWNTIYFGEGSWLTVV.

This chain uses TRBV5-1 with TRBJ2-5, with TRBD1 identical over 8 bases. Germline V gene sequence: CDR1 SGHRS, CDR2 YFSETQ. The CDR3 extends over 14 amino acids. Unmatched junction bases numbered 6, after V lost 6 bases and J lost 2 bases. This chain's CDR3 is CASNSGDRQETQYF. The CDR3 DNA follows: TGCGCCAGCAACAGTGGGGACAGGCAAGAGACCCAGTACTTC.

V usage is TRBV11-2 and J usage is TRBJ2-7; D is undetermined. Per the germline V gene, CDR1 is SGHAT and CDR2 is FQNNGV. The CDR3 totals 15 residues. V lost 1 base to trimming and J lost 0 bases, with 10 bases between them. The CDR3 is CASSLGAFSSYEQYF. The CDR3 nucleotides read TGTGCCAGCAGCTTAGGAGCGTTTAGCTCCTACGAGCAGTACTTC.

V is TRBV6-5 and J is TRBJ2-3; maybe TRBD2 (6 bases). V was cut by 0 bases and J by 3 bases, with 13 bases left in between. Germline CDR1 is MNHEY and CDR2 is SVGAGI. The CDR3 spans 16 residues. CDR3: CASSYSRSGRTDTQYF. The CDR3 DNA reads TGTGCCAGCAGTTACTCGAGGTCCGGGAGAACAGATACGCAGTATTTT.

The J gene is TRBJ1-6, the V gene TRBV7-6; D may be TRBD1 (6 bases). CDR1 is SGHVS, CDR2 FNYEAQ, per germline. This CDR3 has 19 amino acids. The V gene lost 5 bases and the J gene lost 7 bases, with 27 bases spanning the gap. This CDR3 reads CASSLGAGATLARNSPLHF. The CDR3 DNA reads TGTGCCAGCAGCCTCGGCGCAGGGGCCACTCTCGCGCGGAATTCACCCCTCCACTTT.

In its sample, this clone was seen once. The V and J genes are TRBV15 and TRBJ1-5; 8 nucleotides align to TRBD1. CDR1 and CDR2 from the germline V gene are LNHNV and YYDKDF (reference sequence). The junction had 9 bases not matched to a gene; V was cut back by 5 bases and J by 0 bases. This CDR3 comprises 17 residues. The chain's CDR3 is CATSSRRQGNSNQPQHF. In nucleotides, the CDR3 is TGTGCCACCAGCTCCCGTCGACAGGGGAATAGCAATCAGCCCCAGCATTTT.

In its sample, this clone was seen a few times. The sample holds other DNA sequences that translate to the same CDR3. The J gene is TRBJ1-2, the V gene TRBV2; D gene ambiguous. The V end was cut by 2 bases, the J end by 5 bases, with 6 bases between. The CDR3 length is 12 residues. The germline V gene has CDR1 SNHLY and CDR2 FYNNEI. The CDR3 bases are TGTGCCAGCAGTGAACGCGGTTATGGCTACACCTTC. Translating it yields CASSERGYGYTF.

CDR3 residues: CAGQTGGPYEQYF. The CDR3, as DNA: TGTGCCGGGCAGACAGGGGGGCCCTACGAGCAGTACTTC. This chain connects TRBV11-3 to TRBJ2-7; TRBD1 matches 9 bases. V shed 11 bases and J 2 bases; nucleotides not matched to a gene: 7. The CDR3 has 13 residues. CDR1 is SGHNT, CDR2 YENEEA, per germline.

The CDR3 DNA reads TGTGCCAGCACGAGGGCCACTGAAGCTTTCTTT. It encodes CASTRATEAFF. The chain uses TRBV2 and TRBJ1-1; D unclear. Trimming took off 7 bases at V and 4 bases at J, with 7 bases between the two ends. Germline assignment: CDR1 SNHLY and CDR2 FYNNEI. The CDR3 has 11 residues.

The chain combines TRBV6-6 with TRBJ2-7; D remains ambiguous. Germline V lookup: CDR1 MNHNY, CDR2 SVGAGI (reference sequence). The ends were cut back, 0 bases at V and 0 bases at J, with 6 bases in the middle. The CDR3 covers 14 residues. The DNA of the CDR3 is TGTGCCAGCAGTTACTCCGGCGGCTCCTACGAGCAGTACGTC. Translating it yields CASSYSGGSYEQYV.

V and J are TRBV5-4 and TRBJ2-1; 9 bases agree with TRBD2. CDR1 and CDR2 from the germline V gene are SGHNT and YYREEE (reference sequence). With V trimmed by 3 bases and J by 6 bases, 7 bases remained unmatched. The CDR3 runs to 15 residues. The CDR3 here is CASSSRGGDFNEQFF. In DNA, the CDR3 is TGTGCCAGCAGCTCGCGGGGGGGCGATTTCAATGAGCAGTTCTTC.

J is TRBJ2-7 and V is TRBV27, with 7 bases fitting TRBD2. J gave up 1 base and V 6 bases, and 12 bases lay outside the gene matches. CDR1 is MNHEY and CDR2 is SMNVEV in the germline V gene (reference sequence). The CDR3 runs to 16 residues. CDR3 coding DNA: TGTGCCAGCAGCCCCCGTCGGGCTAGCGGATCCTACGAGCAGTACTTC. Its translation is CASSPRRASGSYEQYF.

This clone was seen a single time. The CDR3 region is CASSTGTGREQFF. For the CDR3, the DNA is TGCGCCAGCAGCACTGGGACAGGGCGGGAGCAGTTCTTC. This sequence joins TRBV5-1 and TRBJ2-1, with TRBD1 matching over 9 bases. J lost 10 bases, V lost 4 bases, and 6 bases had no gene match. Germline V gives CDR1 SGHRS, CDR2 YFSETQ. The CDR3 runs to 13 residues.

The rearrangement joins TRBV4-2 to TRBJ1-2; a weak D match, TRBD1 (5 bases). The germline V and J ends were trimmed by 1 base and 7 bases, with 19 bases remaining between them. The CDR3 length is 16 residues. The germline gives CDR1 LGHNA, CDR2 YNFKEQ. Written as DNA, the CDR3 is TGTGCCAGCAGCCAAGTTTCGCAGGGACTGGATTCTGGCTACACCTTC. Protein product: CASSQVSQGLDSGYTF.

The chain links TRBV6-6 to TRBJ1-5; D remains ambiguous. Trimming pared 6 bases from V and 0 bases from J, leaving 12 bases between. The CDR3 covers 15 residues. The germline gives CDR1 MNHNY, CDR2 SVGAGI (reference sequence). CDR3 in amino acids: CASSPLGSSNQPQHF. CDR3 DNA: TGTGCCAGCAGCCCCCTCGGGAGTAGCAATCAGCCCCAGCATTTT.

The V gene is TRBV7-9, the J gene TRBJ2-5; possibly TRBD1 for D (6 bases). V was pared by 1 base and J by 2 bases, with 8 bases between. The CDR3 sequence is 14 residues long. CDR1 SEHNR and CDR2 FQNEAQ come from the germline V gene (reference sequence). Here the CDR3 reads CASSLGQGQETQYF. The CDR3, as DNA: TGTGCCAGCAGCTTAGGTCAGGGGCAAGAGACCCAGTACTTC.

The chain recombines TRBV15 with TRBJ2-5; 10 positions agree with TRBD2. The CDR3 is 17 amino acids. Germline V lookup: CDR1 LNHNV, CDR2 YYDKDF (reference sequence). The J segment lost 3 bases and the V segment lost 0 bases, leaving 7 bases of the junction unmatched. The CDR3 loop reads CATSRDLIAGGKETQYF. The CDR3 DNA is TGTGCCACCAGCAGAGATCTAATAGCGGGGGGAAAAGAGACCCAGTACTTC.

The CDR3 nucleotides read TGTGCCAGCTCACTGGACAGGGGGCACGATGGCTACACCTTC. This sequence encodes CASSLDRGHDGYTF. The V gene is TRBV18, the J gene TRBJ1-2; TRBD1 agrees at 11 bases. This CDR3 has 14 residues. The V gene's germline CDR1 is KGHSH and CDR2 LQKENI. Trimming cost V 4 bases and J 6 bases; bases outside gene matches: 4.

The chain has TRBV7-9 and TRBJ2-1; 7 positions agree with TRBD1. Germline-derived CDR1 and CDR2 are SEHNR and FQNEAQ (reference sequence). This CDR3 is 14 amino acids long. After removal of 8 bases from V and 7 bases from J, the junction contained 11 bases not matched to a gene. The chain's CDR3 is CASGGQIMGNEQFF. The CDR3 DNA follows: TGTGCCAGCGGGGGACAGATTATGGGGAATGAGCAGTTCTTC.